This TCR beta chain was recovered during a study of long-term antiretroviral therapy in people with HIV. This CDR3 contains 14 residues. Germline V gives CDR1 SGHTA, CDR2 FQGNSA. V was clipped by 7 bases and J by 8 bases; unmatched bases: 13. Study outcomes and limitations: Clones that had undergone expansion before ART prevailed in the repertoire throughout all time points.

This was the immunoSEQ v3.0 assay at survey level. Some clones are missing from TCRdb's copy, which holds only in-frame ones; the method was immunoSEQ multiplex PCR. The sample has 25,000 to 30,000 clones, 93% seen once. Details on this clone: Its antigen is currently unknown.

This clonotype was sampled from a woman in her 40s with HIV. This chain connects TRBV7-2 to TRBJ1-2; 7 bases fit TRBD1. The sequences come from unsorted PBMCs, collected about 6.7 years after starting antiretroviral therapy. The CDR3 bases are TGTGCCAGCACTGAACCGGGACAGCCCGGGGGCTACACCTTC. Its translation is CASTEPGQPGGYTF. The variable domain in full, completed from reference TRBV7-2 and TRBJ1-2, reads GAGVSQSPSNKVTEKGKDVELRCDPISGHTALYWYRQSLGQGLEFLIYFQGNSAPDKSGLPSDRFSAERTGGSVSTLTIQRTQQEDSAVYLCASTEPGQPGGYTFGSGTRLTVV.